Included here is one TCR beta chain sequence, with context. What this receptor recognizes is not known. The input lacks base qualities; no much larger clone sits a single base away. The immunoSEQ Assay, a bias-controlled multiplex PCR, was used to amplify TCRbeta CDR3 regions from genomic DNA. The source study handled its data this way. Nucleated cell counts per sample were estimated from amplification of reference gene primers within the assay. To quantify the absolute abundance of each unique TCRbeta CDR3 rearrangement, sequence reads were collapsed and filtered. Productive Simpson clonality was computed per sample as the square root of Simpson's diversity index over productive rearrangements. The source is immuneACCESS, and TCRdb retained only in-frame sequences with V and J called. Part of the clones is not carried over; for the studies checked, unresolved V genes explain less than half of this, and the remainder is unexplained. The V and J calls and the clone size are those of that table, but D and trimming were determined from the DNA. This sample gives 150,000 or so clones in total; more than 65% of them show up just once. The ten largest clones add up to roughly 15% of the sample.

The data were obtained in a study of blood T cell repertoires in COVID-19 (dated by TCRdb to 2020 to 2022). At the level of the whole study: Samples from collaborators originated in the United States, Italy and Spain and spanned both the acute and convalescent phases of COVID-19. A de-identified subject ID, COVID-19 status, age in years and sex were almost always included in the sample metadata. Deeply sampled blood TCRbeta repertoires from subjects exposed to, actively infected with, or recovered from COVID-19 were included in the dataset. The prospective study material was composed of cDNA or gDNA derived from T cells, B-cell-depleted T cells, or PBMCs. The repertoires were made available in a free public database intended to serve as a resource for research on the immune response to SARS-CoV-2. The samples were drawn from the first 160 participants of the ongoing ImmuneRACE study and from about 1,200 subjects provided by 6 global collaborators. Where available, HLA class I and class II types were taken from metadata supplied by the sample provider and were not determined by assay-based typing.

Participants in the prospective study were aged roughly 18 to 89 years, lived in under 30 United States geographic areas, and enrolled through a virtual design. In the prospective study, participants were assigned to cohorts based on the clinical history participants reported in a screening survey and a study questionnaire. For ImmuneRACE Cohort 3, a participant was defined as recovered based on two consecutive negative NP/OP PCR tests, clearance by a healthcare professional, or resolution of symptoms. In the prospective study, whole blood, serum and a nasopharyngeal or oropharyngeal swab were collected from each participant by mobile phlebotomists. Additional blood draws and questionnaires over an approximately two-month period could optionally be provided by prospective study participants. Before DNA extraction, blood samples from the prospective study were shipped at room temperature or frozen.

Summary of the overall study and its limitations: The quantity of clinical and demographic metadata differed by source and by participant and was supplied without curation.

The sample was PBMCs or T cells enriched from blood (not recorded which). The origin of this receptor is a man aged 50 or older who had recovered from COVID-19.

Read as DNA, the sequence is TGTGCCAGCAGCCAGCGGACAGGGACGGGAGCTTTCTTT. Protein translation: CASSQRTGTGAFF. The V and J segments used are TRBV3-1 (or the pseudogene TRBV3-2) and TRBJ1-1; TRBD1 aligns with 8 central bases. CDR1 and CDR2, looked up from the germline V gene (reference sequence), are LGHDT and YNNKEL. From the cysteine up to the phenylalanine, the CDR3 has a length of 13 residues. Only the CDR3 portion is preserved as DNA: 39 bases, with reading frame beginning at the first base. The germline V and J ends show losses of 3 bases and 10 bases respectively, and no gene match explains 7 bases of the junction.